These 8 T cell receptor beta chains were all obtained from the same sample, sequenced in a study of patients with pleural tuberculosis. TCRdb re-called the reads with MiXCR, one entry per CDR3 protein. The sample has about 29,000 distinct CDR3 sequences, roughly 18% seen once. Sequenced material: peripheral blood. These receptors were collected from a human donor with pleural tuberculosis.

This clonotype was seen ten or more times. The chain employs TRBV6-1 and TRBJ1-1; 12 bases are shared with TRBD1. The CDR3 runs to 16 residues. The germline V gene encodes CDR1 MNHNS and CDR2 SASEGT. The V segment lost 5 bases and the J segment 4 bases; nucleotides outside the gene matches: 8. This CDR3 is CASSRGQGAGGTEAFF. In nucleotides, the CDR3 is TGTGCCAGCAGTAGGGGACAGGGGGCTGGGGGCACTGAAGCTTTCTTT.

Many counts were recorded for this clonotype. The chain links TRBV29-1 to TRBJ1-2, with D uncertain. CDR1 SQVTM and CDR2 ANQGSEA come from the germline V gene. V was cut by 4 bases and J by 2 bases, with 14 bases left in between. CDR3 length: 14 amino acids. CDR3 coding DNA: TGCAGCGTTGTACCGGGAGATACCAACTATGGCTACACCTTC. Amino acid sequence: CSVVPGDTNYGYTF.

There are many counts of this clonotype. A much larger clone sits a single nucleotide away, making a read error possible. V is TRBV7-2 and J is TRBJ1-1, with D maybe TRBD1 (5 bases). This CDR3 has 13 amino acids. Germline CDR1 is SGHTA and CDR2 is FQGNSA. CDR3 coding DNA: TGTGCCGGCAGCTTAGCAGGGAGGGCTGAAGCTTTCTTT. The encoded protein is CAGSLAGRAEAFF.

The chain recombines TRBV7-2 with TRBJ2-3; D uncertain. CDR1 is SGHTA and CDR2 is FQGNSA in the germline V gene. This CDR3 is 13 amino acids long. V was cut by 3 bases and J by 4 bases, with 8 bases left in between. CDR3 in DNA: TGTGCCAGCAGCTTCGGCAGTCCAGATACGCAGTATTTT. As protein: CASSFGSPDTQYF.

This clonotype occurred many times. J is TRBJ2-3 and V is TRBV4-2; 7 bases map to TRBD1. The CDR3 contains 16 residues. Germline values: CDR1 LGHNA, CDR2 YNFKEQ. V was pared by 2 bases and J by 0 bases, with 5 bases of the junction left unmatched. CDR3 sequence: CASSQPPGGSTDTQYF. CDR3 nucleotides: TGTGCCAGCAGCCAACCCCCAGGGGGTAGCACAGATACGCAGTATTTT.

For the CDR3, the DNA is TGCGCCAGCAGCCTGCCCGGAAAAGGGAGAGCTTTCTTT. It encodes CASSLPGKGRAFF. The V call is TRBV5-1, the J call TRBJ1-1; D is unresolved. Germline CDR1 and CDR2: SGHRS and YFSETQ. There are 13 residues in the CDR3. V lost 4 bases and J 10 bases, leaving 17 bases between the germline ends.

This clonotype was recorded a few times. CDR3: CASSVARAPGTGSNEQFF. The CDR3, as DNA: TGTGCCAGCAGCGTCGCCCGAGCCCCCGGGACAGGGTCCAATGAGCAGTTCTTC. This rearrangement joins TRBV9 to TRBJ2-1; 9 bases align to TRBD1. The trim removed 2 bases at V and 6 bases at J, leaving 15 bases unmatched. Germline-derived CDR1 and CDR2 are SGDLS and YYNGEE. There are 18 residues in the CDR3.

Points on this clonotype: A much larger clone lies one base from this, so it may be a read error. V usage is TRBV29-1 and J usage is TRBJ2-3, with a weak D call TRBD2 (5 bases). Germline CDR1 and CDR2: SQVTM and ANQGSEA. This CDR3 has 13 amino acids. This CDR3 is CSVAFWSGDTQCF. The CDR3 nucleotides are TGCAGCGTTGCATTTTGGAGCGGAGATACGCAGTGTTTT.